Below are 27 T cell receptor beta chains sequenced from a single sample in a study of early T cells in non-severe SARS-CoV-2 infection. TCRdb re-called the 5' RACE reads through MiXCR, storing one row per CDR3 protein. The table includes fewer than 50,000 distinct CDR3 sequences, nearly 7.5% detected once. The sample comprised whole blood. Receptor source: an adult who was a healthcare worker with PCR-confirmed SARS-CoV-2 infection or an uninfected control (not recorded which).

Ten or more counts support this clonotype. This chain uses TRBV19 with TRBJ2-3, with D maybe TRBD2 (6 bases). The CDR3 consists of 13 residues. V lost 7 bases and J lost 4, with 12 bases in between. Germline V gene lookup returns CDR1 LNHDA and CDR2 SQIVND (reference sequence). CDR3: CASNPPGADTQYF. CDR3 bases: TGTGCCAGTAACCCCCCGGGAGCAGATACGCAGTATTTT.

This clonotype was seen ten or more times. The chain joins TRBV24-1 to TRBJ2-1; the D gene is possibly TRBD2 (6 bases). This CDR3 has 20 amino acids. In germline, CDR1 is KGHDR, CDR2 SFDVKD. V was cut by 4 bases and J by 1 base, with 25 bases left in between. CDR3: CATSEPPGPRRGNSYNEQFF. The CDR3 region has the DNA TGTGCCACCAGTGAGCCTCCGGGACCCCGCCGGGGGAATTCCTACAATGAGCAGTTCTTC.

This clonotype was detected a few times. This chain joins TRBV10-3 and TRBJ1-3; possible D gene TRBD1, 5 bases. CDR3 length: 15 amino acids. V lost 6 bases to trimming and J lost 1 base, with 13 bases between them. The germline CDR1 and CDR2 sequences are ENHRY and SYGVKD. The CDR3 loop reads CAISRQIASGNTIYF. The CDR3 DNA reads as TGTGCCATCAGCCGACAGATTGCTTCTGGAAACACCATATATTTT.

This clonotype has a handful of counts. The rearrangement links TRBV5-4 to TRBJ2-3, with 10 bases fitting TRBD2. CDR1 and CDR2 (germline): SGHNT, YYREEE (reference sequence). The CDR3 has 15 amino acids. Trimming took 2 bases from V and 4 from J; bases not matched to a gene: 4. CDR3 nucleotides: TGTGCCAGCAGCTTAAGCGGGGGGGCCCCAGATACGCAGTATTTT. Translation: CASSLSGGAPDTQYF.

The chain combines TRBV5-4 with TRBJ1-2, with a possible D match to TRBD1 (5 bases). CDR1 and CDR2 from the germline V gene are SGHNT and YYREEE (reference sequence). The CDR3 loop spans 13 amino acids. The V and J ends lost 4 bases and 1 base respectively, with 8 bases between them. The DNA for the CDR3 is TGTGCCAGCAGCCGGGACGGTAACTATGGCTACACCTTC. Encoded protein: CASSRDGNYGYTF.

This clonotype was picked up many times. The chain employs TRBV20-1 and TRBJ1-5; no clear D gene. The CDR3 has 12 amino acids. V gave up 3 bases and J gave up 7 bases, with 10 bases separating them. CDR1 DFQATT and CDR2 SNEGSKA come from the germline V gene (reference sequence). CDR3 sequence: CSASPMGQPQHF. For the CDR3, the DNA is TGCAGTGCTAGCCCGATGGGCCAGCCCCAGCATTTT.

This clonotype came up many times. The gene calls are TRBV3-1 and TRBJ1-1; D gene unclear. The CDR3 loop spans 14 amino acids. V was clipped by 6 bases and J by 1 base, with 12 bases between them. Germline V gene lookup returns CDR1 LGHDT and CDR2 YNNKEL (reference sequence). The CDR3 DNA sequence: TGTGCCAGCAGTCCTTTCGGGGAGAACACTGAAGCTTTCTTT. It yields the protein CASSPFGENTEAFF.

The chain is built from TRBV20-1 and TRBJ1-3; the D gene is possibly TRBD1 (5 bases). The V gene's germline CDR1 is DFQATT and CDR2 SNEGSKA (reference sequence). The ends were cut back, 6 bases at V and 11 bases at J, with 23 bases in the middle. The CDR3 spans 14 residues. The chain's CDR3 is CSASPGPPEGAIYF. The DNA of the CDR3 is TGCAGTGCCTCACCCGGGCCCCCCGAAGGGGCCATATATTTT.

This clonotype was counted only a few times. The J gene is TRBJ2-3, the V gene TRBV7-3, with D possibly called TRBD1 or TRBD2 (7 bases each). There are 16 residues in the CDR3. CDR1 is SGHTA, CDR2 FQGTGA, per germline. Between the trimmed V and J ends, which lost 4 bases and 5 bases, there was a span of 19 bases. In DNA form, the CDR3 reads TGTGCCAGCAGCTCACAACCAGGGGGGGCCGGAGATACGCAGTATTTT. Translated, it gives CASSSQPGGAGDTQYF.

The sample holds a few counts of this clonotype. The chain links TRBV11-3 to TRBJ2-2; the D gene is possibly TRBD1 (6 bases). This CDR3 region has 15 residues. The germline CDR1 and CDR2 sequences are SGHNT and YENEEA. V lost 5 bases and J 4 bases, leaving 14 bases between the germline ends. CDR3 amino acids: CASSPARGGTGELFF. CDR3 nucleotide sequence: TGTGCCAGCAGCCCGGCTCGAGGGGGCACCGGGGAGCTGTTTTTT.

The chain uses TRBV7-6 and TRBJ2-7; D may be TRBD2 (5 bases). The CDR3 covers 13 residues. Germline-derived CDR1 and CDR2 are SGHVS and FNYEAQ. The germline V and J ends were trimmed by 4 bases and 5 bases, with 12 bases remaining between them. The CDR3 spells CASSSSGYHEQYF. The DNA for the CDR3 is TGTGCCAGCAGCTCTTCGGGGTACCACGAGCAGTACTTC.

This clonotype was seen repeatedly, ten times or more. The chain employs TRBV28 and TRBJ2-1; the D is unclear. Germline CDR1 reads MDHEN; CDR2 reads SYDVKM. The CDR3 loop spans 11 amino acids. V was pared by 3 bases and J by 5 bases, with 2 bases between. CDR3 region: CASSFHNEQFF. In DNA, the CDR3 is TGTGCCAGCAGTTTTCACAATGAGCAGTTCTTC.

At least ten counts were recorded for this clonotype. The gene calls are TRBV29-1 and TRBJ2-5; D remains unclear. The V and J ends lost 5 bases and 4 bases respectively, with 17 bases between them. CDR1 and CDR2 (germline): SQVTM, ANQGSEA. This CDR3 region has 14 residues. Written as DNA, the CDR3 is TGCAGCGTTCCCCTACTTGACGGTCCAGAGACCCAGTACTTC. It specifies CSVPLLDGPETQYF.

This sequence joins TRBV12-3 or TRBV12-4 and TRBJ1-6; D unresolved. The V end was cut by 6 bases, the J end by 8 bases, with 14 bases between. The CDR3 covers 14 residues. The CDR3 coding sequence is TGTGCCAGCAGCCCGGAGGCCGGAGATTCACCCCTCCACTTT. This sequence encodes CASSPEAGDSPLHF.

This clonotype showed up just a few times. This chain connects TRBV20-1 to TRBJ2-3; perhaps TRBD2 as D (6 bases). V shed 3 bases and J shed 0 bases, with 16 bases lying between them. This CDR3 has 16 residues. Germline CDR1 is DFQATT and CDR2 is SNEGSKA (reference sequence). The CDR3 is CSARTPKGLSTDTQYF. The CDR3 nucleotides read TGCAGTGCTAGGACCCCCAAGGGACTTAGCACAGATACGCAGTATTTT.

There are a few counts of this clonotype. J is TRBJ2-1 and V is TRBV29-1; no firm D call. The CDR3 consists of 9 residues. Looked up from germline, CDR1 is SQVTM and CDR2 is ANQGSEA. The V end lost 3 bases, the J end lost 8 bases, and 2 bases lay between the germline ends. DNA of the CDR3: TGCAGCGTTGAGGATGAGCAGTTCTTC. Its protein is CSVEDEQFF.

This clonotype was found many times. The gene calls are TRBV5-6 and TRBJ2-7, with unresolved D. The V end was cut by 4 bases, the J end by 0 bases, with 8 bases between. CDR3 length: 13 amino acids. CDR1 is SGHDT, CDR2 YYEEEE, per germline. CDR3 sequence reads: CASSVGSSYEQYF. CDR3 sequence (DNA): TGTGCCAGCAGCGTCGGGTCCTCCTACGAGCAGTACTTC.

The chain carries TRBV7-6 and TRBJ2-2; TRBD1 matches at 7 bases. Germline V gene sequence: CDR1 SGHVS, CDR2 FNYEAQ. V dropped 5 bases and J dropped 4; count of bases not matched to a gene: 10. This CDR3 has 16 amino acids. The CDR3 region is CASSPYQGVSTGELFF. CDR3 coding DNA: TGTGCCAGCAGCCCCTACCAGGGGGTGAGCACCGGGGAGCTGTTTTTT.

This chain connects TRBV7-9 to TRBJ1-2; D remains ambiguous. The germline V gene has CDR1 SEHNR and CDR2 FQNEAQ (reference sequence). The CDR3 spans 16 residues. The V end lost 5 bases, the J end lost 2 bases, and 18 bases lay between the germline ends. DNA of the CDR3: TGTGCCAGCAGCCCTAAGACCGCCGCCCCGAACTATGGCTACACCTTC. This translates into CASSPKTAAPNYGYTF.

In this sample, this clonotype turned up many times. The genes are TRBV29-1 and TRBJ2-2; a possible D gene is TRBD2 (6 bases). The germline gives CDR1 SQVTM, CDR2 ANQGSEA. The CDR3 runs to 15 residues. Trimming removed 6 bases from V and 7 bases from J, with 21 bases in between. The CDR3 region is CSVGWRPWRGGELFF. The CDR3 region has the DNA TGCAGCGTCGGATGGAGACCGTGGAGGGGCGGGGAGCTGTTTTTT.

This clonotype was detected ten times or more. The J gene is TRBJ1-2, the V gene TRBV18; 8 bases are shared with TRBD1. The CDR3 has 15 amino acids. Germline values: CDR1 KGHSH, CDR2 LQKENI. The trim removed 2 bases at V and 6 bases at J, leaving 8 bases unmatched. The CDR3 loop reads CASSPLMDRVDGYTF. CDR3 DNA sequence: TGTGCCAGCTCACCATTGATGGACAGGGTAGATGGCTACACCTTC.

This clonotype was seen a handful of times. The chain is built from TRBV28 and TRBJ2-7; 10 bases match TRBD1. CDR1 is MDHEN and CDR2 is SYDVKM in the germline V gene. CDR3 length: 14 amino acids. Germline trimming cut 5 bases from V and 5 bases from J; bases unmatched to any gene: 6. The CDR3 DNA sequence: TGTGCCAGCAGTGGGACAGGGGTCTGGAACGAGCAGTACTTC. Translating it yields CASSGTGVWNEQYF.

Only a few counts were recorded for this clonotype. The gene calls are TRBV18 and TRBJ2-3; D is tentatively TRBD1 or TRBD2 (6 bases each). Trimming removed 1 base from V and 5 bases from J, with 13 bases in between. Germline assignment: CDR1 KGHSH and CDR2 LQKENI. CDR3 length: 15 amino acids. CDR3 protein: CASSPLGGPGDTQYF. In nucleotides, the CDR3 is TGTGCCAGCTCACCACTTGGGGGGCCTGGAGATACGCAGTATTTT.

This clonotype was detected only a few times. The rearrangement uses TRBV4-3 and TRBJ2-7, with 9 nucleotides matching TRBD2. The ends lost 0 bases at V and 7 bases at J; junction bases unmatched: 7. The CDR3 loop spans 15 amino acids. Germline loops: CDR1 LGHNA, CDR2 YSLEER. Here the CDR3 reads CASSQEGRGGDEQYF. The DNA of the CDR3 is TGCGCCAGCAGCCAAGAAGGGCGGGGGGGTGATGAGCAGTACTTC.

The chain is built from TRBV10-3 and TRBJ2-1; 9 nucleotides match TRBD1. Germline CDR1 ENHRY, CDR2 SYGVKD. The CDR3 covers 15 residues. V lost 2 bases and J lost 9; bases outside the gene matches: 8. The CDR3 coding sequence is TGTGCCATCAGTGAGCTAGGGACAGGGACGAGTGAGCAGTTCTTC. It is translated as CAISELGTGTSEQFF.

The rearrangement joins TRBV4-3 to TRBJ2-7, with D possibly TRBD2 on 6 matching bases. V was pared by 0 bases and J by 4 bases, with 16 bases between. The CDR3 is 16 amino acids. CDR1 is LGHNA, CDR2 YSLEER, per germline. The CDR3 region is CASSQDSFVGGYEQYF. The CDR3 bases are TGCGCCAGCAGCCAAGATAGTTTCGTCGGGGGATACGAGCAGTACTTC.

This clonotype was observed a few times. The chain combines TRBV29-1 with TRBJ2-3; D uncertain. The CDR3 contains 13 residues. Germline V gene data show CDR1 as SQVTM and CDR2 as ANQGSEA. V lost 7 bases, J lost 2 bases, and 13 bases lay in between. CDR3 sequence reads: CSELGPLTDTQYF. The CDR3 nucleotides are TGCAGCGAACTGGGCCCGCTCACAGATACGCAGTATTTT.